Below are 25 T cell receptor beta chains sequenced from a single sample in a study of T cells after posttransplantation cyclophosphamide. Sequencing was performed with immunoSEQ multiplex PCR; in TCRdb, only in-frame clones are kept and a portion is missing. The sample carries more than 15,000 clones, 85% recorded once. Controls had myeloablative marrow grafts with methotrexate and calcineurin inhibitor, sampled at 1 year. Specimen: PBMCs, collected after allogeneic stem cell transplant with calcineurin inhibitor and methotrexate. The receptors were gathered from a young adult female patient who received an allogeneic stem cell transplant from an unrelated donor, was CMV-positive, and had acute and chronic GVHD. Part of the T cells may come from the graft donor.

This clone was counted between two and nine times. The chain joins TRBV6-1 to TRBJ1-2; 8 bases match TRBD1. CDR3 size: 15 residues. Trimming at V came to 1 base and at J to 2 bases, leaving 3 bases not matched to a gene. CDR1 MNHNS and CDR2 SASEGT come from the germline V gene. CDR3: CASSEEWTGNYGYTF. The CDR3 nucleotides read TGTGCCAGCAGTGAAGAGTGGACAGGGAACTATGGCTACACCTTC.

This chain uses TRBV19 with TRBJ1-1; tentatively, D is TRBD1 (5 bases). This CDR3 region has 13 residues. Germline values: CDR1 LNHDA, CDR2 SQIVND (reference sequence). V gave up 6 bases and J gave up 6 bases, with 14 bases separating them. The CDR3 reads CASRPGGGSEAFF. CDR3 bases: TGTGCCAGTAGGCCCGGGGGAGGGTCTGAAGCTTTCTTT.

The rearrangement uses TRBV4-1 and TRBJ2-5; D possibly corresponds to TRBD2 (6 bases). CDR3 length: 16 residues. With 1 base removed from V and 2 bases from J, the gap between germline ends came to 14 bases. Germline lookup yields CDR1 MGHRA and CDR2 YSYEKL. The CDR3 loop is CASSQVNVGGQETQYF. The CDR3 DNA is TGCGCCAGCAGCCAAGTCAACGTTGGGGGGCAAGAGACCCAGTACTTC.

The chain is built from TRBV7-9 and TRBJ2-2; 10 bases are a match to TRBD1. V gave up 8 bases and J gave up 1 base; unmatched junction bases: 1. The CDR3 covers 14 residues. CDR1 and CDR2 from the germline V gene are SEHNR and FQNEAQ (reference sequence). In nucleotides, the CDR3 is TGTGCCAGCGACAGGGGGCGGAACACCGGGGAGCTGTTTTTT. It yields the protein CASDRGRNTGELFF.

The rearrangement links TRBV19 to TRBJ2-3, with 14 bases aligning to TRBD2. The CDR3 is 16 amino acids. V gave up 1 base and J gave up 4 bases; unmatched junction bases: 1. From germline, CDR1 is LNHDA and CDR2 SQIVND (reference sequence). CDR3 protein: CASSIGLAGGPDTQYF. As DNA, the CDR3 is TGTGCCAGTAGTATAGGACTAGCGGGAGGGCCAGATACGCAGTATTTT. Filled out from reference TRBV19 and TRBJ2-3, the complete variable domain reads DGGITQSPKYLFRKEGQNVTLSCEQNLNHDAMYWYRQDPGQGLRLIYYSQIVNDFQKGDIAEGYSVSREKKESFPLTVTSAQKNPTAFYLCASSIGLAGGPDTQYFGPGTRLTVL.

This sequence joins TRBV18 and TRBJ2-5; D is possibly TRBD1 (5 bases). Near its end, the DNA agrees better with TRBJ2-7, so the J call may be wrong. The CDR3 contains 15 residues. Germline CDR1 and CDR2: KGHSH and LQKENI. This CDR3 reads CASSLSPRGFYEQYF. CDR3 nucleotides: TGTGCCAGCTCACTCTCCCCAAGGGGTTTCTACGAGCAGTACTTC.

CDR3 DNA sequence: TGTGCCAGCAGCCCGACGACAGCCTATAATTCACCCCTCCACTTT. Translation: CASSPTTAYNSPLHF. V is TRBV9 and J is TRBJ1-6; maybe TRBD1 (5 bases). The ends were cut back, 4 bases at V and 2 bases at J, with 10 bases in the middle. The CDR3 is 15 amino acids. Germline values: CDR1 SGDLS, CDR2 YYNGEE. Combining the CDR3 with reference TRBV9 and TRBJ1-6 gives the whole variable domain DSGVTQTPKHLITATGQRVTLRCSPRSGDLSVYWYQQSLDQGLQFLIQYYNGEERAKGNILERFSAQQFPDLHSELNLSSLELGDSALYFCASSPTTAYNSPLHFGNGTRLTVT.

This clone was observed a single time. This rearrangement joins TRBV4-2 to TRBJ2-4, with 7 positions matching TRBD1. In germline, CDR1 is LGHNA, CDR2 YNFKEQ. With V trimmed by 0 bases and J by 2 bases, 7 bases remained unmatched. The CDR3 length is 17 residues. In nucleotides, the CDR3 is TGTGCCAGCAGCCAAGAGGAACAGGGGTCTCCCAAAAACATTCAGTACTTC. It codes for CASSQEEQGSPKNIQYF.

V and J are TRBV19 and TRBJ1-5; perhaps TRBD1 as D (6 bases). CDR1 is LNHDA and CDR2 is SQIVND in the germline V gene (reference sequence). V was cut by 6 bases and J by 4 bases, with 13 bases left in between. This CDR3 is built from 14 residues. CDR3 protein: CASRPDRLNQPQHF. Written as DNA, the CDR3 is TGTGCCAGTAGGCCCGACAGGCTTAATCAGCCCCAGCATTTT. Variable domain in full (rest from reference TRBV19 and TRBJ1-5): DGGITQSPKYLFRKEGQNVTLSCEQNLNHDAMYWYRQDPGQGLRLIYYSQIVNDFQKGDIAEGYSVSREKKESFPLTVTSAQKNPTAFYLCASRPDRLNQPQHFGDGTRLSIL.

This chain joins TRBV5-4 and TRBJ2-1; D ambiguous. Trimming shortened V by 7 bases and J by 1 base, and 9 bases separated the two germline ends. The germline V gene encodes CDR1 SGHNT and CDR2 YYREEE (reference sequence). The CDR3 is 13 residues long. The CDR3, as DNA: TGTGCCAGCGCCGGTAGTTCCTACAATGAGCAGTTCTTC. Protein sequence: CASAGSSYNEQFF.

J is TRBJ1-1 and V is TRBV19; a weak D match, TRBD1 (5 bases). The germline V gene encodes CDR1 LNHDA and CDR2 SQIVND (reference sequence). The CDR3 consists of 12 residues. Trimming left V 9 bases short and J 11 bases short, with 19 bases between. The CDR3 here is CASRWRGKSAFF. The CDR3 nucleotides read TGTGCCAGCCGATGGCGGGGGAAATCGGCTTTCTTT. The complete variable domain, with remaining parts taken from reference TRBV19 and TRBJ1-1, reads DGGITQSPKYLFRKEGQNVTLSCEQNLNHDAMYWYRQDPGQGLRLIYYSQIVNDFQKGDIAEGYSVSREKKESFPLTVTSAQKNPTAFYLCASRWRGKSAFFGQGTRLTVV.

The gene calls are TRBV11-2 and TRBJ2-1, with 10 bases identical to TRBD2. V gave up 1 base and J gave up 7 bases; unmatched junction bases: 7. The CDR3 extends over 16 amino acids. Germline V gene lookup returns CDR1 SGHAT and CDR2 FQNNGV. CDR3 DNA: TGTGCCAGCAGCTTAGGCCCCCTGACTAGCGGGAATGAGCAGTTCTTC. Protein product: CASSLGPLTSGNEQFF.

This clone was seen only once. V usage is TRBV10-2 and J usage is TRBJ2-5; D may be TRBD1 (5 bases). Judging by the DNA end, TRBJ2-7 fits better; the J call may be wrong. This CDR3 comprises 14 residues. Germline-derived CDR1 and CDR2 are WSHSY and SAAADI. The CDR3 loop reads CASSDGGHSYEQYF. Written as DNA, the CDR3 is TGCGCCAGCAGTGACGGCGGACACTCCTACGAGCAGTACTTC.

This clone appeared once. V is TRBV4-2 and J is TRBJ2-3; D may be TRBD2 (6 bases). Looked up from germline, CDR1 is LGHNA and CDR2 is YNFKEQ. With 0 bases removed from V and 1 base from J, the gap between germline ends came to 14 bases. The CDR3 totals 17 residues. The CDR3 region has the DNA TGTGCCAGCAGCCAAGAAGATTGGGCTAGCGGCACAGATACGCAGTATTTT. It encodes CASSQEDWASGTDTQYF.

V and J are TRBV30 and TRBJ2-3; D possibly corresponds to TRBD1 (6 bases). The CDR3 spans 11 residues. Trimming took off 6 bases at V and 12 bases at J, with 16 bases between the two ends. CDR1 and CDR2 (germline): GTSNPN, SVGIG (reference sequence). The CDR3 nucleotides read TGTGCCTGCACGGACAGCGGTGTCCAGTATTTT. The encoded protein is CACTDSGVQYF.

The rearrangement joins TRBV7-9 to TRBJ2-3; TRBD1 agrees at 7 bases. Germline CDR1 and CDR2: SEHNR and FQNEAQ (reference sequence). Losses at the gene ends were 5 bases for V and 2 bases for J; bases not matched to a gene: 7. The CDR3 spans 15 residues. The CDR3 region has the DNA TGTGCCAGCAGCCGACAGGGTGGGTCCACAGATACGCAGTATTTT. This encodes CASSRQGGSTDTQYF.

V usage is TRBV27 and J usage is TRBJ2-4; a possible D gene is TRBD2 (5 bases). CDR1 and CDR2 from the germline V gene are MNHEY and SMNVEV (reference sequence). With 6 bases removed from V and 6 bases from J, the gap between germline ends came to 15 bases. The CDR3 is 14 residues long. For the CDR3, the DNA is TGTGCCAGCAGACCTGGAGGTGGTGGAAACATTCAGTACTTC. Its translation: CASRPGGGGNIQYF.

V and J are TRBV18 and TRBJ2-7; 7 bases agree with TRBD2. This CDR3 is 16 amino acids long. Germline-derived CDR1 and CDR2 are KGHSH and LQKENI. The ends lost 3 bases at V and 3 bases at J; junction bases unmatched: 11. CDR3 sequence: CASSPQLWTSYYEQYF. CDR3 in DNA: TGTGCCAGCTCACCGCAGCTTTGGACTAGTTACTACGAGCAGTACTTC.

The chain has TRBV19 and TRBJ1-5, with a weak D call TRBD1 (6 bases). The CDR3 is 16 amino acids. Trimming stripped 6 bases from V and 2 bases from J, with 17 bases between. CDR1 is LNHDA, CDR2 SQIVND, per germline (reference sequence). In nucleotides, the CDR3 is TGTGCCAGTAGCCGTCCGGTCCAGGGGCGCAATCAGCCCCAGCATTTT. Encoded protein: CASSRPVQGRNQPQHF.

This chain connects TRBV29-1 to TRBJ2-1; TRBD1 might be the D (6 bases). The germline V and J ends were trimmed by 6 bases and 3 bases, with 18 bases remaining between them. Germline V gene lookup returns CDR1 SQVTM and CDR2 ANQGSEA. CDR3 size: 15 residues. As DNA, the CDR3 is TGCAGCGTAGAGGGACAAACCGGGAACTACAATGAGCAGTTCTTC. It specifies CSVEGQTGNYNEQFF.

The J gene is TRBJ1-4, the V gene TRBV28, with 9 nucleotides matching TRBD1. The V gene's germline CDR1 is MDHEN and CDR2 SYDVKM. The CDR3 totals 15 residues. With 5 bases clipped from V and 3 bases from J, the junction kept 4 bases outside the gene matches. In nucleotides, the CDR3 is TGTGCCAGCAGTCAACAGGGGGCAGCTAATGAAAAACTGTTTTTT. Protein sequence: CASSQQGAANEKLFF.

The chain carries TRBV5-1 and TRBJ1-1, with 11 nucleotides matching TRBD1. The CDR3 loop spans 16 amino acids. V trimming: 4 bases; J trimming: 1 base; junction bases outside the gene matches: 6. Germline V gene lookup returns CDR1 SGHRS and CDR2 YFSETQ. The CDR3: CASSPGTGGRNTEAFF. CDR3 bases: TGCGCCAGCAGCCCCGGGACAGGGGGTCGGAACACTGAAGCTTTCTTT.

The chain is built from TRBV5-4 and TRBJ2-7; possibly TRBD2 for D (6 bases). Germline V gene sequence: CDR1 SGHNT, CDR2 YYREEE (reference sequence). The CDR3 spans 16 residues. Trimming removed 5 bases at V and 0 bases at J, with 18 bases between. The CDR3 protein is CASRDEAGPSSYEQYF. CDR3 bases: TGTGCCAGCAGGGATGAGGCGGGACCAAGCTCCTACGAGCAGTACTTC.

The V and J genes are TRBV11-2 and TRBJ1-4; possibly TRBD1 for D (5 bases). The CDR3 length is 14 residues. Germline CDR1 reads SGHAT; CDR2 reads FQNNGV. V was clipped by 1 base and J by 7 bases, with 10 bases between them. This CDR3 reads CASSLGQSGEKLFF. Written as DNA, the CDR3 is TGTGCCAGCAGCTTAGGACAGTCCGGTGAAAAACTGTTTTTT.

The J gene is TRBJ2-3, the V gene TRBV10-2; 7 nucleotides match TRBD1. Losses at the gene ends were 4 bases for V and 2 bases for J; bases not matched to a gene: 6. CDR1 and CDR2 from the germline V gene are WSHSY and SAAADI. This CDR3 is 15 amino acids long. The CDR3 region is CASSVTGRVTDTQYF. In nucleotides, the CDR3 is TGCGCCAGCAGTGTGACAGGGCGAGTCACAGATACGCAGTATTTT.